Given below is one T cell receptor beta chain in context. Antigen unknown. This sample stems from a study of T cell responses to AZD1222 COVID-19 vaccine. The CDR3 has 16 amino acids. V was trimmed by 6 bases and J by 4 bases, leaving 21 bases between them. CDR1 and CDR2 (germline): MNHEY, SMNVEV (reference sequence). Data came from immunoSEQ multiplex PCR; TCRdb stores just in-frame clones and leaves some out. The sample comprises 90,000 to 150,000 clones, approximately 90% of which are singletons, and about 2.5% rests with the top ten. Study results and caveats: No day 14 peak samples; only post-peak repertoires were characterized. The reported proportion of spike-specific TCRs targeting unmutated variant regions was nearly half. Only five or six people who got AZD1222 tested seropositive at baseline. Breadth and depth of Spike-specific TCRs rose after two AZD1222 doses.

This sequence joins TRBV27 and TRBJ1-1, with D maybe TRBD1 (6 bases). The sample in question was peripheral blood, obtained 28 days after the second AZD1222 dose. The TCR sequence derives from an adult who received the AZD1222 COVID-19 vaccine. The CDR3 is CASSGGAISLGTEAFF. The CDR3 nucleotides read TGTGCCAGCAGCGGGGGGGCAATATCTCTCGGCACTGAAGCTTTCTTT.